The sequence of this T cell receptor (beta chain) was determined in a study of cytomegalovirus exposure and HLA in healthy donors. In regard to this clone: Its specificity is unknown.

Trimming removed 1 base at V and 5 bases at J, with 5 bases between. From germline, CDR1 is SGHDT and CDR2 YYEEEE. CDR3 length: 12 residues. Libraries were prepared by immunoSEQ multiplex PCR; TCRdb keeps only in-frame clonotypes and omits some of them. The repertoire consists of 150,000 to 200,000 clones, with over 65% occurring once and the leading ten covering 6% to 9%. Study-wide findings and caveats: Later, an analysis found that TCR clusters from the first cohort tended to co-occur in the 110 or so validation repertoires. With high specificity and sensitivity, the classifier reportedly diagnosed cytomegalovirus status. Rarity marked most TCR sequences, yet some public TCRs occurred in many donors. Specificity for CMV antigens was confirmed in vitro for three of the CMV-associated chains.

Sequenced sample: PBMCs. The J gene is TRBJ2-3, the V gene TRBV5-6; possibly TRBD1 for D (5 bases). This receptor was obtained from a man aged 18 to 29 in good health and CMV-seropositive. The CDR3 coding sequence is TGTGCCAGCAGCTTGCAGGGAGATACGCAGTATTTT. Translating it yields CASSLQGDTQYF.